This T cell receptor beta chain was retrieved from a study of CD8 T cells in Susac syndrome. Background on the study: Within the sequenced Susac syndrome patient group, about six exhibited active disease and about eight were in remission.

In Susac syndrome patients, recently defined diagnostic criteria for definite or probable disease were met. TEMRA cells were enriched by FACS, and CD4+ and CD8+ T cells were negatively isolated. Random hexamers primed reverse transcription of about 0.5 to 1 ug RNA. By means of immunoSEQ multiplex PCR, TCR beta CDR3 spanning 54 Vbeta and 13 Jbeta underwent amplification. Each CDR3 protein gets one entry after TCRdb re-called the immunoSEQ multiplex PCR reads with MiXCR. This table holds more than 150,000 distinct CDR3 sequences, approximately 95% found once. Germline loops: CDR1 SQVTM, CDR2 ANQGSEA. The CDR3 extends over 14 amino acids. The V and J ends lost 3 bases and 4 bases respectively, with 12 bases between them.

The sample consisted of CD4+ T cells from PBMCs. The chain uses TRBV29-1 and TRBJ2-2; unclear D gene. This receptor was identified in a human donor with Susac syndrome. CDR3 sequence: CSVDVGLSTGELFF. The DNA of the CDR3 is TGCAGCGTTGACGTAGGGTTGAGCACCGGGGAGCTGTTTTTT.